This TCR beta chain was profiled in a study of blood T cells in healthy people across ages. Isolation recovered at least 6.5 million PBMCs from every sample. Together with a sample-barcoded 5' primer, a J-beta primer mix was included in a second PCR lasting roughly 6 to 12 cycles. TCRdb independently ran MiXCR on the 5' RACE reads; one entry per CDR3 protein. The sample lists around 780,000 distinct CDR3 sequences, roughly 24% occurring once. The CDR3 sequence is 15 residues long. Trimming removed 3 bases at V and 7 bases at J, with 21 bases between. Germline CDR1 is DFQATT and CDR2 is SNEGSKA (reference sequence). This sample also appeared in a second study, on T cells of mothers and their children.

The TCR was taken from a boy between 10 and 17 years old in good health. The chain links TRBV20-1 to TRBJ2-5, with D perhaps matching TRBD2 (5 bases). The sample was blood. The CDR3 bases are TGCAGTGCTAGCGAACGCGCTAGCCGAATCGGGACCCAGTACTTC. Its translation: CSASERASRIGTQYF.